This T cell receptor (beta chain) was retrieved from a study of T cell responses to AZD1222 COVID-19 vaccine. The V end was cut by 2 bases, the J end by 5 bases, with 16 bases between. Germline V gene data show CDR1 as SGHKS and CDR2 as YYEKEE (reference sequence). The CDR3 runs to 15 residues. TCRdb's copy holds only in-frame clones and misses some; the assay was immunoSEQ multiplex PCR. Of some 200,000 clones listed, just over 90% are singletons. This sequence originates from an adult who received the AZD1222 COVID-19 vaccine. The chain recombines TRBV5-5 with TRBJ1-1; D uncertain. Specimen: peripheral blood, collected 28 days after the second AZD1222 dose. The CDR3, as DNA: TGTGCCAGCAGCTTAAACAGCGGCGGTAAGACTGAAGCTTTCTTT. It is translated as CASSLNSGGKTEAFF.